One and the same sample provided the 16 T cell receptor beta chains below, sequenced in a study of T cell responses to AZD1222 COVID-19 vaccine. TCRdb's copy holds only in-frame clones and misses some; the assay was immunoSEQ multiplex PCR. The sample records fewer than 110,000 clones, roughly 91% being singletons. Source: peripheral blood, taken on day 0 of AZD1222 vaccination. These receptors all stem from an adult in good health.

Here the CDR3 reads CSASLRGYNSPLHF. The CDR3 nucleotides read TGCAGTGCTAGTCTACGGGGATATAATTCACCCCTCCACTTT. The genes are TRBV20-1 and TRBJ1-6; D remains unclear. The germline gives CDR1 DFQATT, CDR2 SNEGSKA (reference sequence). The CDR3 has 14 amino acids. With 3 bases removed from V and 4 bases from J, the gap between germline ends came to 10 bases.

The chain couples TRBV4-1 to TRBJ2-7; the D gene is possibly TRBD2 (7 bases). The CDR3 is 15 residues long. With 3 bases removed from V and 4 bases from J, the gap between germline ends came to 16 bases. The germline V gene has CDR1 MGHRA and CDR2 YSYEKL. DNA of the CDR3: TGCGCCAGCAGCCAGGGGAGGGGGATCGGGTACGAGCAGTACTTC. Its translation is CASSQGRGIGYEQYF.

The genes are TRBV11-3 and TRBJ2-7; D is perhaps TRBD1 or TRBD2 (6 bases each). The CDR3 loop spans 13 amino acids. The ends were cut back, 5 bases at V and 3 bases at J, with 11 bases in the middle. Germline V CDR1 and CDR2: SGHNT, YENEEA. CDR3 amino acids: CASSPEGGYEQYF. CDR3 nucleotide sequence: TGTGCCAGCAGCCCAGAGGGGGGCTACGAGCAGTACTTC.

Here the CDR3 reads CASSPPGQYNEQFF. In nucleotides, the CDR3 is TGTGCCAGCTCACCACCGGGACAGTACAATGAGCAGTTCTTC. The V and J genes are TRBV18 and TRBJ2-1, with TRBD1 identical over 7 bases. J lost 4 bases, V lost 0 bases, and 0 bases had no gene match. Germline V gives CDR1 KGHSH, CDR2 LQKENI. The CDR3 runs 14 residues. The variable domain in full, completed from reference TRBV18 and TRBJ2-1, reads NAGVMQNPRHLVRRRGQEARLRCSPMKGHSHVYWYRQLPEEGLKFMVYLQKENIIDESGMPKERFSAEFPKEGPSILRIQQVVRGDSAAYFCASSPPGQYNEQFFGPGTRLTVL.

V and J are TRBV27 and TRBJ2-1; 7 bases are a match to TRBD2. The junction had 12 bases not matched to a gene; V was cut back by 1 base and J by 3 bases. The CDR3 totals 18 residues. CDR1 is MNHEY, CDR2 SMNVEV, per germline (reference sequence). The CDR3 here is CASSLYTDGGSRYNEQFF. In DNA, the CDR3 is TGTGCCAGCAGTTTATACACGGACGGCGGGAGTCGCTACAATGAGCAGTTCTTC.

The chain uses TRBV10-3 and TRBJ2-4; D gene ambiguous. Trimming took off 10 bases at V and 6 bases at J, with 10 bases between the two ends. The CDR3 sequence is 11 residues long. The V gene's germline CDR1 is ENHRY and CDR2 SYGVKD. The CDR3 nucleotides are TGTGCCACCGGCCCGGGAAACATTCAGTACTTC. Protein product: CATGPGNIQYF.

This rearrangement joins TRBV6-1 to TRBJ2-3, with TRBD1 as a possible D gene (6 bases). The CDR3 extends over 16 amino acids. The germline gives CDR1 MNHNS, CDR2 SASEGT. Between the trimmed V and J ends, which lost 4 bases and 1 base, there was a span of 15 bases. Here the CDR3 reads CASSGNRVKGTDTQYF. CDR3 nucleotides: TGTGCCAGCAGTGGAAACAGGGTTAAAGGCACAGATACGCAGTATTTT.

The rearrangement links TRBV2 to TRBJ2-1; TRBD2 aligns across 9 bases. Germline CDR1 reads SNHLY; CDR2 reads FYNNEI. V lost 3 bases to trimming and J lost 9 bases; unmatched junction nucleotides: 9. The CDR3 spans 15 residues. CDR3 in DNA: TGTGCCAGCAGTGATAGGGCTAGCGGGAAGGGTGAGCAGTTCTTC. It encodes CASSDRASGKGEQFF.

The rearrangement links TRBV6-5 to TRBJ1-2, with D possibly matching TRBD1 (6 bases). The V gene lost 4 bases and the J gene lost 2 bases, with 11 bases spanning the gap. CDR1 and CDR2 (germline): MNHEY, SVGAGI. The CDR3 sequence is 14 residues long. The CDR3 reads CASSFRGDNYGYTF. The CDR3 coding sequence is TGTGCCAGCAGTTTCAGGGGTGACAACTATGGCTACACCTTC.

The rearrangement joins TRBV24-1 to TRBJ2-5; D gene unclear. This CDR3 is built from 12 residues. The germline V gene encodes CDR1 KGHDR and CDR2 SFDVKD. With 3 bases removed from V and 4 bases from J, the gap between germline ends came to 5 bases. The CDR3 region has the DNA TGTGCCACCAGTGATCAGAGAGAGACCCAGTACTTC. Translated: CATSDQRETQYF.

The genes are TRBV27 and TRBJ2-7, with TRBD1 as a possible D gene (6 bases). The V and J ends lost 2 bases and 3 bases respectively, with 11 bases between them. Germline V gene lookup returns CDR1 MNHEY and CDR2 SMNVEV (reference sequence). The CDR3 has 14 residues. The CDR3 bases are TGTGCCAGCAGTTTAGGGGCGACAGGCTACGAGCAGTACTTC. Its protein is CASSLGATGYEQYF.

This chain uses TRBV28 with TRBJ1-2, with 10 bases lining up with TRBD1. Germline V CDR1 and CDR2: MDHEN, SYDVKM. The CDR3 is 15 amino acids. Trimming at V came to 8 bases and at J to 2 bases, leaving 8 bases not matched to a gene. CDR3 in amino acids: CASSRWDRGNYGYTF. The CDR3 coding sequence is TGTGCCAGCTCCCGTTGGGACAGGGGCAACTATGGCTACACCTTC.

The chain combines TRBV28 with TRBJ1-1, with 7 bases aligning to TRBD1. The CDR3 loop spans 14 amino acids. Germline lookup yields CDR1 MDHEN and CDR2 SYDVKM. The V gene end was trimmed by 8 bases and the J gene end by 2 bases; junction bases not matched to a gene: 8. The DNA for the CDR3 is TGTGCCAGCTACCGGACAGGATTTAACACTGAAGCTTTCTTT. Protein product: CASYRTGFNTEAFF.

Comment on this clone: An end of the junction differs from the germline gene, which may be a read error. The chain uses TRBV28 and TRBJ1-2; D call uncertain. Per the germline V gene, CDR1 is MDHEN and CDR2 is SYDVKM. CDR3 length equals 13 residues. The CDR3 sequence is CARSVLTNYGYTF. As DNA, the CDR3 is TGTGCCCGCAGTGTTTTGACTAACTATGGCTACACCTTC.

The sample holds one count of this clone. The chain joins TRBV7-2 to TRBJ2-7; 10 bases fit TRBD2. The V gene's germline CDR1 is SGHTA and CDR2 FQGNSA. The CDR3 extends over 15 amino acids. The ends lost 4 bases at V and 6 bases at J; junction bases unmatched: 9. The CDR3 nucleotides are TGTGCCAGCAGCTCCCAACCGGGACTAGCGATCGAGCAGTACTTC. It specifies CASSSQPGLAIEQYF.

V is TRBV3-1 (or the pseudogene TRBV3-2) and J is TRBJ2-1; D gene ambiguous. From germline, CDR1 is LGHDT and CDR2 YNNKEL (reference sequence). The CDR3 has 12 amino acids. Trimming removed 4 bases at V and 6 bases at J, with 7 bases between. CDR3 DNA sequence: TGTGCCAGCAGCCTGGTTGGCAATGAGCAGTTCTTC. Protein sequence: CASSLVGNEQFF.